This TCR beta chain is from a study of immune evolution from preneoplasia to lung adenocarcinoma. General study results and limits: Normal lung had highest clonality; later lesions appeared denser, more diverse.

The V end lost 5 bases, the J end lost 0 bases, and 11 bases lay between the germline ends. From germline, CDR1 is SGHDT and CDR2 YYEEEE. The CDR3 has 14 residues. Only in-frame clones appear in the TCRdb table, and some are missing; sequencing was by immunoSEQ multiplex PCR. The sample records more than 15,000 clones, 86% being singletons. To note about this clone: Its specificity is unknown.

The origin of this receptor is a person aged 65 to 85 with invasive lung adenocarcinoma. V is TRBV5-6 and J is TRBJ1-1; D might be TRBD1 (5 bases). Sequenced material: FFPE invasive lung adenocarcinoma tissue. The CDR3: CASRMEGLNTEAFF. The CDR3 bases are TGTGCCAGCAGAATGGAGGGGTTGAACACTGAAGCTTTCTTT.